A single T cell receptor (beta chain) is shown here with its context. Its antigen is not known. Extraction of RNA preceded its reverse transcription into cDNA, which served as the sequencing template. Data came from immunoSEQ multiplex PCR; TCRdb stores just in-frame clones and leaves some out. In the table there are about 140,000 clones, around three fifths of which are singletons. The record originates from a study of CD8+ T cells in alopecia areata. Study as a whole: Twice daily, treated patients received 5 to 10 mg of oral tofacitinib. The duration of tofacitinib was 6 to 18 months, with 6 months off drug afterward. Study-level points and caveats: Among patients, TCR sharing was less clear than in mice, a difference possibly due in part to HLA diversity in the patient population. Lesional scalp exceeded normal scalp in clonality, especially in alopecia totalis/universalis.

The junction had 6 bases not matched to a gene; V was cut back by 6 bases and J by 2 bases. Germline V CDR1 and CDR2: MNHEY, SVGAGI. CDR3 length: 14 residues. This TCR was recovered from a human donor with alopecia areata. The sample in question was CD4+ T cells sorted from blood, obtained at week 0. J is TRBJ2-7 and V is TRBV6-5; 8 nucleotides line up with TRBD1. The CDR3, as DNA: TGTGCCAGCAGGGAGACAGGGGTTACCTACGAGCAGTACTTC. It translates to CASRETGVTYEQYF.